A selection of T cell receptor beta chains follows, all from one sample in a study of technical replicates of blood from a handful of donors. Produced via immunoSEQ multiplex PCR; TCRdb's table is partial and in-frame only. The sample has 85,000 to 100,000 clones; around 95% are singletons. Sequencing used T cells isolated from PBMCs. The receptors shown here come from a human donor in good health. The CDR3 runs from the conserved cysteine through the conserved F or W. Fields, in order: J gene, clone size, D gene, V gene, CDR3 DNA, CDR3 protein. A D gene is named only where the DNA matches it firmly. Rows may omit the clone size; those that give it use once, few, many or a size class.

TRBJ1-1 NA TRBD1 TRBV18 TGTGCCAGCTCACCACCGCAGGGGGCGCTTGGCACTGAAGCTTTCTTT CASSPPQGALGTEAFF
TRBJ1-2 NA NA TRBV10-3 TGTGCCATCAGTGAGTCGTACGAGGCTGGGTATGGCTACACCTTC CAISESYEAGYGYTF
TRBJ1-5 NA TRBD1 TRBV7-9 TGTGCCAGCAGCCCGGGGATCCGGCAGGGGGTCAATCAGCCCCAGCATTTT CASSPGIRQGVNQPQHF
TRBJ2-7 NA TRBD2 TRBV28 TGTGCCAGCAGTTATAGCGGGAGGGCTCCGCCCTACGAGCAGTACTTC CASSYSGRAPPYEQYF
TRBJ1-5 NA NA TRBV15 TGTGCCACCAGCAGAGACGTAACGGGAAATCAGCCCCAGCATTTT CATSRDVTGNQPQHF
TRBJ2-7 once NA TRBV14 TGTGCCAGCAGCCGAAGGGGCTCCTACGAGCAGTACTTC CASSRRGSYEQYF
TRBJ1-5 NA NA TRBV28 TGTGCCAGCAGTTTAAGTAAGAGTCAGCCCCAGCATTTT CASSLSKSQPQHF
TRBJ2-7 NA TRBD1 TRBV6-5 TGTGCCAGACAAACCGGGACAGGGGAATCCTACGAGCAGTACTTC CARQTGTGESYEQYF
TRBJ1-5 NA TRBD1 TRBV19 TGTGCCAGTAGTAGAACAGACAGGGGGCAAGATCAGCCCCAGCATTTT CASSRTDRGQDQPQHF
TRBJ1-2 NA TRBD1 TRBV28 TGTGCCAGCAGCCCTCCCTCAGGGGGCTACTATGGCTACACCTTC CASSPPSGGYYGYTF
TRBJ1-1 NA TRBD1 TRBV5-1 TGCGCCAGTAAACAGGGGATAGGCCCTGAAGCTTTCTTT CASKQGIGPEAFF
TRBJ2-7 NA NA TRBV7-6 TGTGCCAGCAGCTTAGGGAGTTCCAGGGGTACCTACGAGCAGTACTTC CASSLGSSRGTYEQYF
TRBJ2-7 NA NA TRBV5-5 TGTGCCAGCAGCGGACTGACCTACGAGCAGTACTTC CASSGLTYEQYF
TRBJ1-2 once NA TRBV2 TGTGCCAGCAGTAGTCGGTATGGCTACACCTTC CASSSRYGYTF
TRBJ1-5 NA NA TRBV7-8 TGTGCCAGCAGCTTACTCATGGGCAGGTCAAGTCAGCCCCAGCATTTT CASSLLMGRSSQPQHF
TRBJ1-1 few NA TRBV5-4 TGTGCCAGCAGCTTGGCAGGCAGGCCGACCTTTATTGAAGCTTTCTTT CASSLAGRPTFIEAFF
TRBJ2-1 NA NA TRBV5-4 TGTGCCAGCAGCTTGCATGGCAGGGGCAATGAGCAGTTCTTC CASSLHGRGNEQFF
TRBJ1-2 NA NA TRBV5-6 TGTGCCAGCAGCTGGGACTCCCGGTATGGCTACACCTTC CASSWDSRYGYTF
TRBJ2-5 once NA TRBV25-1 TGTGCCAGCAGAAAATTCCAGGGTTTTTGGGAGACCCAGTACTTC CASRKFQGFWETQYF
TRBJ2-1 NA NA TRBV5-1 TGCGCCAGCAGCGGGCAGGGGGAGGATGAGCAGTTCTTC CASSGQGEDEQFF
TRBJ1-1 NA NA TRBV14 TGTGCCAGCAGCCGGGCTTGGAGGACTGAAGCTTTCTTT CASSRAWRTEAFF
TRBJ2-7 NA TRBD1 TRBV7-9 TGTGCCAGCAGCGCCTCCGGGACAGGGTCATTGTACTTC CASSASGTGSLYF
TRBJ2-3 NA TRBD2 TRBV19 TGTGCCAGTAGCCAACTAGCGGGGGGCCGAACAGATACGCAGTATTTT CASSQLAGGRTDTQYF